The 15 T cell receptor beta chains below all came from one sample that was sequenced in a study of blood T cell repertoires in COVID-19. Generated by immunoSEQ multiplex PCR, the TCRdb table keeps only in-frame clones and is missing some. This table holds under 300,000 clones, about 87% found once. Sequencing was performed on PBMCs or T cells enriched from blood (not recorded which). These receptor sequences come from a woman aged 35 to 49 with acute COVID-19.

The chain links TRBV2 to TRBJ2-2, with D unresolved. Germline CDR1 is SNHLY and CDR2 is FYNNEI. The length of the CDR3 is 15 residues. Trimming removed 2 bases at V and 0 bases at J, with 7 bases between. This chain's CDR3 is CASSETDANTGELFF. The DNA for the CDR3 is TGTGCCAGCAGTGAAACAGACGCGAACACCGGGGAGCTGTTTTTT.

The V gene is TRBV19, the J gene TRBJ1-2; TRBD1 might be the D (5 bases). The V gene lost 3 bases and the J gene lost 3 bases, with 8 bases spanning the gap. Germline CDR1 LNHDA, CDR2 SQIVND (reference sequence). This CDR3 is built from 13 residues. Written as DNA, the CDR3 is TGTGCCAGTAGTATGGCAGGGCACTATGGCTACACCTTC. It translates to CASSMAGHYGYTF.

In DNA, the CDR3 is TGTGCCAGCAGTTTATGGGGAGACGAGCAGTACGTC. Translated, it gives CASSLWGDEQYV. The gene calls are TRBV12-3 or TRBV12-4 and TRBJ2-7; D possibly corresponds to TRBD2 (5 bases). The CDR3 has 12 residues. The V end was cut by 2 bases, the J end by 5 bases, with 7 bases between.

The V call is TRBV19, the J call TRBJ2-3; TRBD2 matches 9 bases. V lost 7 bases and J lost 6; bases outside the gene matches: 17. CDR3 length: 17 residues. CDR1 and CDR2 from the germline V gene are LNHDA and SQIVND (reference sequence). The CDR3 reads CASTSLGLAGNRDTQYF. The CDR3, as DNA: TGTGCCAGTACCTCCCTCGGGCTAGCGGGAAATAGGGATACGCAGTATTTT.

The rearrangement joins TRBV6-6 to TRBJ1-2; 11 bases agree with TRBD1. Germline CDR1 reads MNHNY; CDR2 reads SVGAGI (reference sequence). V gave up 4 bases and J gave up 8 bases; unmatched junction bases: 9. The CDR3 length is 15 residues. CDR3 protein: CASSSNPGQGGGYTF. The CDR3 DNA follows: TGTGCCAGCAGTTCCAATCCGGGACAGGGGGGCGGCTACACCTTC.

This chain connects TRBV9 to TRBJ2-5, with D perhaps matching TRBD1 (5 bases). From germline, CDR1 is SGDLS and CDR2 YYNGEE. Trimming left V 4 bases short and J 3 bases short, with 16 bases between. This CDR3 is built from 15 residues. Written as DNA, the CDR3 is TGTGCCAGCAGCTCCCAGCAGGGTCGGGAAGAGACCCAGTACTTC. It codes for CASSSQQGREETQYF.

This chain connects TRBV20-1 to TRBJ1-4, with 7 bases identical to TRBD1. Germline CDR1 is DFQATT and CDR2 is SNEGSKA (reference sequence). The length of the CDR3 is 15 residues. The V segment lost 3 bases and the J segment 7 bases; nucleotides outside the gene matches: 11. DNA for the CDR3: TGCAGTGCTAGTGAACCGAGGGGGCAAAGTGAAAAACTGTTTTTT. It specifies CSASEPRGQSEKLFF.

This rearrangement joins TRBV6-4 to TRBJ2-2; D is uncertain. Germline CDR1 and CDR2: MRHNA and SNTAGT. V was shortened by 2 bases and J by 8 bases, with 9 bases between the two germline ends. The CDR3 contains 13 residues. The CDR3 region has the DNA TGTGCCAGCAGTGACCTCTTATCTGGGGAGCTGTTTTTT. Translated, it gives CASSDLLSGELFF.

The rearrangement links TRBV11-3 to TRBJ2-1; 8 nucleotides agree with TRBD1. The CDR3 has 16 amino acids. V was pared by 7 bases and J by 9 bases, with 17 bases of the junction left unmatched. Germline V gene data show CDR1 as SGHNT and CDR2 as YENEEA. The CDR3 sequence is CASNRDGQGRGSEQFF. CDR3 bases: TGTGCCAGCAACCGAGATGGACAGGGTAGGGGATCTGAGCAGTTCTTC.

The chain joins TRBV6-2 or TRBV6-3 to TRBJ2-1, with 12 bases aligning to TRBD2. With V trimmed by 0 bases and J by 3 bases, 6 bases remained unmatched. Germline V CDR1 and CDR2: MNHEY, SVGEGT. CDR3 length: 18 amino acids. The CDR3 DNA follows: TGTGCCAGCAGTTACTCGCCTAGCGGGGGGGGAATCTACAATGAGCAGTTCTTC. Protein: CASSYSPSGGGIYNEQFF.

In the case of this clone: Other DNA sequences of this sample code for an identical CDR3. The chain carries TRBV28 and TRBJ2-7; 13 bases line up with TRBD2. Trimming at V came to 6 bases and at J to 3 bases, leaving 2 bases not matched to a gene. In germline, CDR1 is MDHEN, CDR2 SYDVKM. This CDR3 spans 14 amino acids. The CDR3 nucleotides are TGTGCCAGCAGCGGGACTAGCGGGATCTACGAGCAGTACGTC. As protein: CASSGTSGIYEQYV.

This chain joins TRBV4-3 and TRBJ2-1; 12 bases align to TRBD2. The CDR3 length is 15 residues. V dropped 4 bases and J dropped 6; count of bases not matched to a gene: 4. Germline V gene lookup returns CDR1 LGHNA and CDR2 YSLEER. DNA of the CDR3: TGCGCCAGCAGCCTACTAGCGGGGGGAGTCAATGAGCAGTTCTTC. Its protein is CASSLLAGGVNEQFF.

The chain combines TRBV10-3 with TRBJ2-7; 8 bases are a match to TRBD1. The CDR3 contains 13 residues. V was clipped by 10 bases and J by 6 bases; unmatched bases: 11. The germline V gene has CDR1 ENHRY and CDR2 SYGVKD. The CDR3 reads CASRQGNLGEQYF. CDR3 in DNA: TGTGCCAGTAGACAGGGGAATTTGGGCGAGCAGTACTTC.

This sequence joins TRBV3-1 (or the pseudogene TRBV3-2) and TRBJ2-2; D remains ambiguous. This CDR3 has 18 amino acids. Trimming left V 0 bases short and J 5 bases short, with 19 bases between. The V gene's germline CDR1 is LGHDT and CDR2 YNNKEL (reference sequence). CDR3 loop: CASSQDRFAVGLTGELFF. The CDR3 DNA follows: TGTGCCAGCAGCCAAGATCGTTTCGCGGTAGGTCTGACCGGGGAGCTGTTTTTT.

The sample holds one count of this clone. The chain employs TRBV6-2 or TRBV6-3 and TRBJ2-1; 14 bases align to TRBD2. The CDR3 is 14 amino acids. V lost 4 bases and J lost 9; bases outside the gene matches: 2. CDR1 and CDR2 (germline): MNHEY, SVGEGT. The CDR3 spells CASSLTSGGGEQFF. The CDR3, as DNA: TGTGCCAGCAGTTTGACTAGCGGGGGGGGTGAGCAGTTCTTC.